The 20 T cell receptor beta chains given below trace back to one sample, sequenced in a study of shared clonotypes between healthy human individuals. Clones were read by immunoSEQ multiplex PCR, and TCRdb kept only the in-frame ones, dropping some. The table includes about 820,000 clones, 85% to 95% detected once. CD45RO-negative, CCR7-positively selected cells formed the naive CD8 fraction, excluding terminally differentiated effector memory CD45RA+ cells. What was sequenced was naive CD8+ T cells sorted from blood. The receptors were gathered from a man aged 30 to 45 in good health.

The sample holds one count of this clone. The genes are TRBV7-9 and TRBJ2-1; 8 nucleotides agree with TRBD2. With V trimmed by 1 base and J by 7 bases, 9 bases remained unmatched. Germline loops: CDR1 SEHNR, CDR2 FQNEAQ (reference sequence). The CDR3 contains 16 residues. CDR3 bases: TGTGCCAGCAGCTTAGGGGGACTAGTAGGTTCGAATGAGCAGTTCTTC. This sequence encodes CASSLGGLVGSNEQFF.

Comment on this clone: At one of its ends the junction is not consistent with the germline gene, which may arise from a read error. The rearrangement links TRBV5-8 to TRBJ2-6; the D call may be TRBD1 or TRBD2 (5 bases each). The germline V gene has CDR1 SGHTS and CDR2 YDEGEE. CDR3 length: 18 residues. Here the CDR3 reads CASSLGTVIKSGANVLTF. Here the CDR3 DNA reads TGTGCCAGCAGCTTAGGGACCGTAATTAAGTCTGGTGCCAACGTCCTGACTTTC. Drawing the rest from reference TRBV5-8 and TRBJ2-6, the complete variable domain is EAGVTQSPTHLIKTRGQQATLRCSPISGHTSVYWYQQALGLGLQFLLWYDEGEERNRGNFPPRFSGRQFPNYSSELNVNALELEDSALYLCASSLGTVIKSGANVLTFGAGSRLTVL.

This clone was counted a few times. The rearrangement joins TRBV5-4 to TRBJ2-2; the match to TRBD1 covers 7 bases. The V gene's germline CDR1 is SGHNT and CDR2 YYREEE (reference sequence). V was clipped by 0 bases and J by 4 bases; unmatched bases: 6. This CDR3 is built from 16 residues. In DNA form, the CDR3 reads TGTGCCAGCAGCTTGGCAACAGGGGTCCGCACCGGGGAGCTGTTTTTT. It encodes CASSLATGVRTGELFF.

The gene calls are TRBV6-6 and TRBJ1-1; D gene ambiguous. CDR3 size: 11 residues. Trimming removed 6 bases from V and 7 bases from J, with 9 bases in between. The germline gives CDR1 MNHNY, CDR2 SVGAGI (reference sequence). The CDR3 DNA reads TGTGCCAGCAGGCTTGGTAGTGAAGCTTTCTTT. This sequence encodes CASRLGSEAFF.

This chain joins TRBV27 and TRBJ2-1; TRBD2 aligns across 10 bases. The germline V gene has CDR1 MNHEY and CDR2 SMNVEV (reference sequence). Trimming at V came to 4 bases and at J to 5 bases, leaving 5 bases not matched to a gene. This CDR3 comprises 15 residues. The CDR3, as DNA: TGTGCCAGCAGTTACGCTAGCGGGAGTCACAATGAGCAGTTCTTC. Its protein is CASSYASGSHNEQFF.

The CDR3 DNA is TGTGCCAGCAGTTTATCCCACATTGATCGGCCCCAGCATTTT. This codes for CASSLSHIDRPQHF. This sequence joins TRBV27 and TRBJ1-5, with D unresolved. The CDR3 is 14 amino acids. V lost 0 bases and J 9 bases, leaving 12 bases between the germline ends. The germline V gene has CDR1 MNHEY and CDR2 SMNVEV (reference sequence).

The chain recombines TRBV25-1 with TRBJ2-3, with D possibly TRBD1 on 7 matching bases. CDR1 and CDR2 from the germline V gene are MGHDK and SYGVNS. The CDR3 is made up of 15 amino acids. V shed 7 bases and J shed 5 bases, with 19 bases lying between them. The CDR3 sequence: CASTGGGPSGDTQYF. CDR3 sequence (DNA): TGTGCCAGCACCGGAGGGGGCCCGAGTGGAGATACGCAGTATTTT.

The chain is built from TRBV11-2 and TRBJ2-7; 11 bases are shared with TRBD1. CDR1 is SGHAT and CDR2 is FQNNGV in the germline V gene. This CDR3 region has 13 residues. J gave up 6 bases and V 4 bases, and 2 bases lay outside the gene matches. CDR3 protein: CASSWTGGSEQYF. In DNA, the CDR3 is TGTGCCAGCAGCTGGACAGGGGGCTCCGAGCAGTACTTC.

This clone was recorded a few times. This chain joins TRBV7-2 and TRBJ1-4, with TRBD1 matching 10 bases. Trimming took 3 bases from V and 6 from J; bases not matched to a gene: 7. The germline V gene encodes CDR1 SGHTA and CDR2 FQGNSA. This CDR3 has 16 residues. The CDR3 spells CASSFPFGQGDEKLFF. CDR3 nucleotides: TGTGCCAGCAGCTTCCCCTTCGGACAGGGGGATGAAAAACTGTTTTTT.

This chain uses TRBV6-5 with TRBJ2-1; 7 nucleotides match TRBD2. Germline CDR1 and CDR2: MNHEY and SVGAGI. This CDR3 has 15 amino acids. Trimming at V came to 2 bases and at J to 0 bases, leaving 1 base not matched to a gene. CDR3 nucleotide sequence: TGTGCCAGCAGTTACCTAGCGGTCTCCTACAATGAGCAGTTCTTC. Translating it yields CASSYLAVSYNEQFF.

The V and J genes are TRBV6-5 and TRBJ2-1, with a weak D call TRBD2 (5 bases). Between the trimmed V and J ends, which lost 2 bases and 5 bases, there was a span of 10 bases. CDR3 length: 14 residues. Germline V lookup: CDR1 MNHEY, CDR2 SVGAGI. CDR3 protein: CASSYGSLHNEQFF. The CDR3 DNA is TGTGCCAGCAGTTACGGGAGCCTACACAATGAGCAGTTCTTC.

CDR3 protein: CASSELAVTYEQYF. The CDR3 DNA reads as TGTGCCAGCAGTGAACTAGCGGTTACCTACGAGCAGTACTTC. The gene calls are TRBV2 and TRBJ2-7, with 7 positions matching TRBD2. J lost 2 bases, V lost 2 bases, and 3 bases had no gene match. The CDR3 has 14 amino acids. CDR1 SNHLY and CDR2 FYNNEI come from the germline V gene.

The CDR3 region has the DNA TGTGCCACCAACACTGTGGGTACGCAGTATTTT. It codes for CATNTVGTQYF. This chain links TRBV7-9 with TRBJ2-3; D unclear. Trimming pared 10 bases from V and 8 bases from J, leaving 13 bases between. The CDR3 extends over 11 amino acids. Germline V gene data show CDR1 as SEHNR and CDR2 as FQNEAQ (reference sequence).

The chain couples TRBV19 to TRBJ2-6; D is ambiguous. Germline CDR1 is LNHDA and CDR2 is SQIVND (reference sequence). There are 20 residues in the CDR3. The V end lost 3 bases, the J end lost 0 bases, and 21 bases lay between the germline ends. CDR3 region: CASSISAAKRVNSGANVLTF. CDR3 nucleotide sequence: TGTGCCAGTAGTATTTCGGCGGCCAAAAGAGTTAACTCTGGGGCCAACGTCCTGACTTTC.

V gene TRBV29-1 combines with J gene TRBJ1-2; tentatively, D is TRBD1 (6 bases). The CDR3 consists of 15 residues. Germline CDR1 reads SQVTM; CDR2 reads ANQGSEA. The CDR3 region has the DNA TGCAGTGTCGTTGGGGGGCCCGAAACTAACTATGGCTACACCTTC. It translates to CSVVGGPETNYGYTF.

The chain employs TRBV11-2 and TRBJ2-7; D remains ambiguous. The V and J ends lost 10 bases and 6 bases respectively, with 16 bases between them. The germline V gene has CDR1 SGHAT and CDR2 FQNNGV. The CDR3 runs to 12 residues. The CDR3 loop is CATSPESSEQYF. The CDR3 bases are TGTGCCACCTCTCCCGAGAGTAGCGAGCAGTACTTC. Based on the CDR3 plus reference TRBV11-2 and TRBJ2-7, the full variable domain is EAGVAQSPRYKIIEKRQSVAFWCNPISGHATLYWYQQILGQGPKLLIQFQNNGVVDDSQLPKDRFSAERLKGVDSTLKIQPAKLEDSAVYLCATSPESSEQYFGPGTRLTVT.

The chain is built from TRBV4-3 and TRBJ1-1; D is unclear. Per germline, CDR1 LGHNA and CDR2 YSLEER. The CDR3 loop spans 16 amino acids. V lost 0 bases to trimming and J lost 2 bases, with 13 bases between them. The CDR3 is CASSQDRTLGNTEAFF. The CDR3 coding sequence is TGCGCCAGCAGCCAAGATAGGACGTTAGGAAACACTGAAGCTTTCTTT.

The chain employs TRBV9 and TRBJ1-2, with D unresolved. Germline assignment: CDR1 SGDLS and CDR2 YYNGEE. Trimming left V 0 bases short and J 7 bases short, with 13 bases between. This CDR3 has 14 residues. CDR3 nucleotide sequence: TGTGCCAGCAGCGTAGTAACCGGGGAAGGTGGCTACACCTTC. Protein: CASSVVTGEGGYTF.

The rearrangement links TRBV6-6 to TRBJ2-1; 11 bases are shared with TRBD1. Per germline, CDR1 MNHNY and CDR2 SVGAGI (reference sequence). Losses at the gene ends were 2 bases for V and 6 bases for J; bases not matched to a gene: 3. The CDR3 contains 15 residues. Written as DNA, the CDR3 is TGTGCCAGCAGTTACCGGGACAGGGGGTCCAATGAGCAGTTCTTC. This encodes CASSYRDRGSNEQFF.

The chain employs TRBV28 and TRBJ2-1; 13 bases are shared with TRBD2. From germline, CDR1 is MDHEN and CDR2 SYDVKM. This CDR3 is 16 amino acids long. J was trimmed by 6 bases and V by 5 bases; bases with no gene match: 7. CDR3 coding DNA: TGTGCCAGCAGTACCACTAGCGGGAGGGCCTTCAATGAGCAGTTCTTC. Encoded protein: CASSTTSGRAFNEQFF.